Each of the 6 T cell receptor beta chains below was sequenced from the same sample in a study of blood T cell repertoires in COVID-19. The method was immunoSEQ multiplex PCR; TCRdb's version includes in-frame clones alone and lacks a portion of them. The table records 90,000 to 100,000 clones, 81% of them present only once. Sequencing was carried out using peripheral blood. These receptor sequences come from a woman older than 75 with acute or convalescent COVID-19.

This clone is a singleton in its sample. This chain joins TRBV19 and TRBJ2-4; possible D gene TRBD2, 5 bases. Germline V gives CDR1 LNHDA, CDR2 SQIVND (reference sequence). The CDR3 has 17 residues. V shed 4 bases and J shed 3 bases, with 19 bases lying between them. The CDR3 sequence: CASSKRVEGMGKNIQYF. CDR3 coding DNA: TGTGCCAGTAGTAAGAGGGTAGAGGGTATGGGCAAAAACATTCAGTACTTC.

This clone was picked up one time. The chain couples TRBV19 to TRBJ1-5, with 8 bases matching TRBD1. V lost 0 bases, J lost 6 bases, and 1 base stayed unmatched. Germline V CDR1 and CDR2: LNHDA, SQIVND (reference sequence). The CDR3 loop spans 14 amino acids. The CDR3 reads CASSIEGTGQPQHF. The CDR3 DNA reads TGTGCCAGTAGTATAGAGGGGACAGGTCAGCCCCAGCATTTT.

The chain carries TRBV2 and TRBJ2-2, with D perhaps matching TRBD1 (6 bases). Germline V gene data show CDR1 as SNHLY and CDR2 as FYNNEI. The V end was cut by 7 bases, the J end by 2 bases, with 11 bases between. The CDR3 has 14 amino acids. The CDR3 loop reads CASTGDRNTGELFF. CDR3 in DNA: TGTGCCAGCACAGGGGATCGTAACACCGGGGAGCTGTTTTTT.

The rearrangement links TRBV18 to TRBJ1-6; 7 bases agree with TRBD1. Germline V gene lookup returns CDR1 KGHSH and CDR2 LQKENI. This CDR3 comprises 19 residues. With 1 base clipped from V and 9 bases from J, the junction kept 18 bases outside the gene matches. The CDR3 loop is CASSPQPGQRIVLGSPLHF. CDR3 coding DNA: TGTGCCAGCTCACCACAACCGGGACAGAGGATCGTCCTGGGTTCACCCCTCCACTTT.

The V call is TRBV7-8, the J call TRBJ2-5, with a weak D call TRBD2 (6 bases). Per germline, CDR1 SGHVS and CDR2 FQNEAQ. Trimming removed 2 bases at V and 5 bases at J, with 18 bases between. This CDR3 region has 16 residues. CDR3 amino acids: CASSLNQGVGRETQYF. The CDR3, as DNA: TGTGCCAGCAGCTTAAATCAGGGTGTAGGGAGGGAGACCCAGTACTTC.

V usage is TRBV6-1 and J usage is TRBJ1-6; D is undetermined. CDR1 MNHNS and CDR2 SASEGT come from the germline V gene. Between the trimmed V and J ends, which lost 2 bases and 6 bases, there was a span of 11 bases. CDR3 length: 15 amino acids. CDR3 coding DNA: TGTGCCAGCAGTGAATCATCAGGTCCTAATTCACCCCTCCACTTT. This encodes CASSESSGPNSPLHF.